This T cell receptor (beta chain) was recorded in a study of cytomegalovirus exposure and HLA in healthy donors. V lost 5 bases and J 1 base, leaving 8 bases between the germline ends. CDR1 and CDR2 (germline): SEHNR, FQNEAQ (reference sequence). The length of the CDR3 is 13 residues. The PCR had 60 Vbeta and 13 Jbeta primers. Sequenced by immunoSEQ multiplex PCR; TCRdb stores in-frame clones only, minus some. The data hold 150,000 to 200,000 clones, with around two thirds observed a single time. This clone was counted between two and nine times. The source of this sequence is a man aged 30 to 39 in good health and CMV-seropositive. The rearrangement joins TRBV7-9 to TRBJ1-1; no clear D gene. Sequencing was carried out using PBMCs. The CDR3 DNA sequence: TGTGCCAGCAGCCGGGAAAAGAACACTGAAGCTTTCTTT. This gives the protein CASSREKNTEAFF.